This T cell receptor beta chain was sequenced in a study of pediatric ulcerative colitis. Findings and limits, study-wide: Rectal pinch biopsies may include blood-derived T cells.

With regard to this clone: Its antigen is as yet unknown.

The rectum was sampled with one to two pinch biopsies at colonoscopy. Some clones are missing from TCRdb's copy, which holds only in-frame ones; the method was immunoSEQ multiplex PCR. The data show about 36,000 clones, roughly 73% seen once. Trimming took 3 bases from V and 1 from J, leaving 9 bases between them. This CDR3 region has 14 residues. Germline assignment: CDR1 SGHAT and CDR2 FQNNGV. The sequencing input was gut tissue. This sequence was found in a boy between 10 and 17 years old with moderate ulcerative colitis. The chain is built from TRBV11-2 and TRBJ2-5; D is uncertain. The CDR3 DNA reads as TGTGCCAGCAGCTTCCGGTTCTCCCAAGAGACCCAGTACTTC. The encoded protein is CASSFRFSQETQYF.